This is a list of T cell receptor beta chains from one sample in a study of blood T cell repertoires in COVID-19. Clones were sequenced by immunoSEQ multiplex PCR, and TCRdb holds only the in-frame ones, with some missing. The data show tens of thousands of clones, 80% to 90% seen once. The sequenced sample consisted of peripheral blood. The origin of the receptors is a man aged 55 to 70 with acute or convalescent COVID-19. CDR3s include the opening cysteine and the closing phenylalanine or tryptophan. Fields, in order: J gene, clone size, D gene, V gene, CDR3 DNA, CDR3 protein. The D gene is left open where the match is weak. A row's size may be missing; if present it is once, few, many or a size class.

>TRBJ2-1|few|-|TRBV11-3
TGTGCCAGCAGCTCTCGGACTCATAACAATGAGCAGTTCTTC
CASSSRTHNNEQFF
>TRBJ1-4|once|-|TRBV19
TGTGCCAGTAGTATGCGGGGGGCAGCAACTAATGAAAAACTGTTTTTT
CASSMRGAATNEKLFF
>TRBJ2-3|-|TRBD1|TRBV20-1
TGCAGTGCTAGTGGACAGGCTGGCACAGATACGCAGTATTTT
CSASGQAGTDTQYF
>TRBJ1-3|once|TRBD1|TRBV5-5
TGTGCCAGCAGCTTGGCGACAGGGGCGTTCGGAAACACCATATATTTT
CASSLATGAFGNTIYF
>TRBJ2-7|-|TRBD2|TRBV19
TGTGCCAGTAGTCGCCTAGCGGGAGGGCCGAGGGAGCAGTACTTC
CASSRLAGGPREQYF
>TRBJ2-7|-|TRBD2|TRBV28
TGTGCCAGCAGTTTAGGGAGGGACTTGGGTAGGGAGCAGTACTTC
CASSLGRDLGREQYF
>TRBJ1-2|-|-|TRBV27
TGTGCCAGCAGCTCCTTTTTCGGGGGGGCGCTATATGGCTACACCTTC
CASSSFFGGALYGYTF
>TRBJ2-2|-|TRBD2|TRBV7-2
TGTGCCAGCAGCTCAGGACTAGCGGGAGGGAACACCGGGGAGCTGTTTTTT
CASSSGLAGGNTGELFF
>TRBJ2-7|-|TRBD2|TRBV7-2
TGTGCCAGCAGCCGGACTAGCGGGAGTACCTACGAGCAGTACTTC
CASSRTSGSTYEQYF
>TRBJ1-5|-|-|TRBV6-2/TRBV6-3
TGTGCCAGCAGTTACAGCTCTTCGGGACAACCCAATCAGCCCCAGCATTTT
CASSYSSSGQPNQPQHF
>TRBJ1-2|-|-|TRBV19
TGTGCCGGTCCGCTAACGCCGGGCTACACCTTC
CAGPLTPGYTF
>TRBJ2-1|-|-|TRBV27
TGTGCCAGCAGCCCCTGGGGCCGCATCTCCTACAATGAGCAGTTCTTC
CASSPWGRISYNEQFF
>TRBJ2-7|-|-|TRBV6-6
TGTGCCAGCAGTTACTCTGGCGGCCCAGCCCCCTACGAGCAGTACTTC
CASSYSGGPAPYEQYF
>TRBJ2-1|-|-|TRBV7-9
TGTGCCAGCAGCTTAGGGTCTCGTCGGGGGTACTATCTGTTCTTC
CASSLGSRRGYYLFF
>TRBJ1-4|-|-|TRBV5-1
TGCGCCAGCAGTTTGAATGCACAGACGATGGAAAAACTGTTTTTT
CASSLNAQTMEKLFF
>TRBJ1-4|-|TRBD1|TRBV7-9
TGTGCCAGCAGCATAGGGGGCGAAAAACTGTTTTTT
CASSIGGEKLFF
>TRBJ2-7|-|TRBD1|TRBV11-2
TGTGCCAGCAGCCTGGGACAGGGGGCGTTTAACGAGCAGTACTTC
CASSLGQGAFNEQYF
>TRBJ1-5|-|TRBD1|TRBV9
TGTGCCAGCAGCGGGGACAGCCCGTGGCCCCAGCATTTT
CASSGDSPWPQHF
>TRBJ1-3|-|-|TRBV7-3
TGTGCCAGCAGCTTAAGGCCCGGGGGAAACACCATATATTTT
CASSLRPGGNTIYF
>TRBJ2-7|-|TRBD2|TRBV28
TGTGCCAGCAGACCGGGACTAGCTACCTCCTACGAGCAGTACTTC
CASRPGLATSYEQYF
>TRBJ2-5|-|-|TRBV29-1
TGCAGCGTTGAAACTCGAGAGGAGACCCAGTACTTC
CSVETREETQYF
>TRBJ2-7|-|TRBD2|TRBV30
TGTGCCTGGAACCCCGGACTAGCGTATGAGCAGTACTTC
CAWNPGLAYEQYF
>TRBJ1-1|-|TRBD1|TRBV7-2
TGTGCCAGCAGCTTAGTAGGAGGGGGCGGTAACACTGAAGCTTTCTTT
CASSLVGGGGNTEAFF
>TRBJ1-5|-|TRBD1|TRBV18
TGTGCCAGCTCACTCGGGACAGGGGGCACGGATCAGCCCCAGCATTTT
CASSLGTGGTDQPQHF
>TRBJ2-7|-|TRBD2|TRBV18
TGTGCCAGCTCACCTGGACTAGCCACCACCTACGAGCAGTACTTC
CASSPGLATTYEQYF
>TRBJ1-1|once|-|TRBV9
TGTGCCAGCAGTTTAGGACAACCGGGGGGCACTGAAGCTTTCTTT
CASSLGQPGGTEAFF
>TRBJ2-1|-|TRBD2|TRBV4-3
TGCGCCAGCAGCCAGGAAACTAGCGGGAGAAACTCCTACAATGAGCAGTTCTTC
CASSQETSGRNSYNEQFF
>TRBJ1-2|few|TRBD1|TRBV18
TGTGCCAGCTCACCACTGGGACAGAAGCTAGACTATGGCTACACCTTC
CASSPLGQKLDYGYTF